The 18 T cell receptor beta chains below were found in one sample sequenced in a study of blood T cell repertoires in COVID-19. Sequenced by immunoSEQ multiplex PCR; TCRdb stores in-frame clones only, minus some. This sample yields around 67,000 clones, of which about 89% are seen a single time; 6.5% to 8.5% belongs to the top ten. Sequences were obtained from peripheral blood. The receptors come from a man aged 50 to 60 with active COVID-19.

In DNA form, the CDR3 reads TGTGCCAGCAGTTTCCTAGGACAATCAACTAATGAAAAACTGTTTTTT. Protein product: CASSFLGQSTNEKLFF. The chain links TRBV28 to TRBJ1-4; possible D gene TRBD1, 5 bases. V was cut by 3 bases and J by 0 bases, with 11 bases left in between. The CDR3 sequence is 16 residues long. CDR1 is MDHEN, CDR2 SYDVKM, per germline.

The chain uses TRBV4-1 and TRBJ2-7; 8 nucleotides align to TRBD1. The junction had 7 bases not matched to a gene; V was cut back by 0 bases and J by 12 bases. CDR3 size: 13 residues. Germline V gene sequence: CDR1 MGHRA, CDR2 YSYEKL. The CDR3 here is CASSQEAGQAVYF. In DNA form, the CDR3 reads TGCGCCAGCAGCCAAGAGGCGGGACAGGCCGTGTACTTC.

This rearrangement joins TRBV7-2 to TRBJ2-4; 7 bases agree with TRBD1. The J segment lost 3 bases and the V segment lost 5 bases, leaving 10 bases of the junction unmatched. CDR1 is SGHTA and CDR2 is FQGNSA in the germline V gene. The CDR3 consists of 16 residues. The CDR3 DNA reads TGTGCCAGCAGCCAAAGGATGGGGGACAGCAAAAACATTCAGTACTTC. Its translation: CASSQRMGDSKNIQYF. Supplemented by reference TRBV7-2 and TRBJ2-4, the full variable domain reads GAGVSQSPSNKVTEKGKDVELRCDPISGHTALYWYRQSLGQGLEFLIYFQGNSAPDKSGLPSDRFSAERTGGSVSTLTIQRTQQEDSAVYLCASSQRMGDSKNIQYFGAGTRLSVL.

The CDR3 loop is CATGFGGAGAHEQFF. CDR3 bases: TGTGCCACCGGGTTTGGGGGAGCGGGGGCACATGAGCAGTTCTTC. This chain connects TRBV24-1 to TRBJ2-1, with 8 positions matching TRBD2. From germline, CDR1 is KGHDR and CDR2 SFDVKD. The CDR3 covers 15 residues. V lost 9 bases, J lost 8 bases, and 14 bases stayed unmatched.

This sequence joins TRBV24-1 and TRBJ2-1; TRBD2 agrees at 11 bases. Germline-derived CDR1 and CDR2 are KGHDR and SFDVKD. The CDR3 consists of 15 residues. Unmatched junction bases numbered 7, after V lost 1 base and J lost 12 bases. The CDR3 spells CATSDFTSGGKGQFF. The CDR3 DNA reads TGTGCCACCAGTGATTTCACTAGCGGGGGAAAAGGGCAGTTCTTC.

J is TRBJ1-1 and V is TRBV9; tentatively, D is TRBD1 (5 bases). Trimming took 4 bases from V and 2 from J, leaving 15 bases between them. The CDR3 runs 15 residues. Germline loops: CDR1 SGDLS, CDR2 YYNGEE. As DNA, the CDR3 is TGTGCCAGCAGCCCCACTGGAGGGGATAACACTGAAGCTTTCTTT. Amino acid sequence: CASSPTGGDNTEAFF.

V and J are TRBV5-1 and TRBJ1-1; TRBD1 might be the D (6 bases). The CDR3 has 14 residues. Germline assignment: CDR1 SGHRS and CDR2 YFSETQ. V lost 5 bases and J 8 bases, leaving 19 bases between the germline ends. CDR3 residues: CASRSETGSYEAFF. For the CDR3, the DNA is TGCGCCAGCAGGTCCGAAACAGGGTCATACGAAGCTTTCTTT.

The chain couples TRBV4-1 to TRBJ2-7; D not certain. Germline CDR1 and CDR2: MGHRA and YSYEKL. V was cut by 0 bases and J by 0 bases, with 15 bases left in between. The CDR3 extends over 17 amino acids. CDR3 protein: CASSQDLYSLSSYEQYF. DNA of the CDR3: TGCGCCAGCAGCCAAGATCTCTACAGCTTGAGCTCCTACGAGCAGTACTTC.

The rearrangement uses TRBV10-2 and TRBJ1-1; a possible D gene is TRBD1 (5 bases). Germline V lookup: CDR1 WSHSY, CDR2 SAAADI. The CDR3 has 14 amino acids. Trimming removed 6 bases from V and 5 bases from J, with 16 bases in between. CDR3 coding DNA: TGCGCCAGCAGCGAGGGACTCCCTGGGACTGAAGCTTTCTTT. Amino acid sequence: CASSEGLPGTEAFF.

This clone is medium-sized in the sample. The rearrangement links TRBV11-1 to TRBJ1-2, with 7 bases fitting TRBD1. Germline CDR1 reads SGHAT; CDR2 reads FQDESV (reference sequence). This CDR3 is built from 12 residues. The V and J ends lost 5 bases and 13 bases, in that order; junction bases with no gene match: 10. In DNA form, the CDR3 reads TGTGCCAGCAGCCTATTAGGACAGGTTCTCACCTTC. It is translated as CASSLLGQVLTF.

This clone was counted once. This chain links TRBV11-3 with TRBJ2-3; D unclear. The V gene lost 0 bases and the J gene lost 2 bases, with 6 bases spanning the gap. CDR1 and CDR2 (germline): SGHNT, YENEEA. The length of the CDR3 is 14 residues. The DNA for the CDR3 is TGTGCCAGCAGCTTAGATTTAGTCACAGATACGCAGTATTTT. This sequence encodes CASSLDLVTDTQYF.

The CDR3 bases are TGTGCCAGCAGGCGCGAGCATGACAGCTTTCTCTATGGCTACACCTTC. This translates into CASRREHDSFLYGYTF. This chain joins TRBV5-5 and TRBJ1-2; tentatively, D is TRBD1 (5 bases). The germline V gene encodes CDR1 SGHKS and CDR2 YYEKEE (reference sequence). Trimming cost V 5 bases and J 4 bases, with 21 bases left between them. The CDR3 spans 16 residues.

This clone was seen more than once but under ten times. J is TRBJ2-7 and V is TRBV5-1; TRBD1 matches 8 bases. V trimming: 4 bases; J trimming: 3 bases; junction bases outside the gene matches: 9. The CDR3 length is 15 residues. CDR1 and CDR2 (germline): SGHRS, YFSETQ. DNA for the CDR3: TGCGCCAGCAGCCTGGAGGTGGACAGGGTCTACGAGCAGTACTTC. As protein: CASSLEVDRVYEQYF.

This clone occurred once. V and J are TRBV29-1 and TRBJ2-1; TRBD2 matches at 9 bases. The trim removed 7 bases at V and 4 bases at J, leaving 5 bases unmatched. Germline CDR1 is SQVTM and CDR2 is ANQGSEA. The CDR3 has 13 residues. The CDR3 region is CSGSGSRYNEQFF. The DNA for the CDR3 is TGCAGCGGTAGCGGGAGCCGATACAATGAGCAGTTCTTC.

This chain links TRBV6-2 or TRBV6-3 with TRBJ2-1; D perhaps matches TRBD2 (5 bases). The CDR3 length is 13 residues. Germline CDR1 is MNHEY and CDR2 is SVGEGT. With 0 bases removed from V and 14 bases from J, the gap between germline ends came to 14 bases. CDR3 DNA sequence: TGTGCCAGCAGTTACTCCCCTACTAGGCTAGAGTTCTTC. As protein: CASSYSPTRLEFF.

The chain couples TRBV19 to TRBJ2-1; a possible D gene is TRBD2 (6 bases). CDR1 is LNHDA, CDR2 SQIVND, per germline (reference sequence). Trimming left V 7 bases short and J 5 bases short, with 18 bases between. There are 15 residues in the CDR3. The CDR3 spells CASKVWAGINNEQFF. As DNA, the CDR3 is TGTGCCAGTAAGGTTTGGGCGGGGATAAACAATGAGCAGTTCTTC.

The V call is TRBV5-8, the J call TRBJ1-5; D is unresolved. The CDR3 extends over 14 amino acids. V lost 1 base and J 1 base, leaving 6 bases between the germline ends. CDR1 is SGHTS and CDR2 is YDEGEE in the germline V gene. The CDR3 spells CASSLILSNQPQHF. CDR3 DNA: TGTGCCAGCAGCTTGATCCTGAGCAATCAGCCCCAGCATTTT. The entire variable domain, with the rest obtained from reference TRBV5-8 and TRBJ1-5, is as follows: EAGVTQSPTHLIKTRGQQATLRCSPISGHTSVYWYQQALGLGLQFLLWYDEGEERNRGNFPPRFSGRQFPNYSSELNVNALELEDSALYLCASSLILSNQPQHFGDGTRLSIL.

The chain employs TRBV4-2 and TRBJ1-2; 7 bases align to TRBD1. This CDR3 comprises 14 residues. Germline lookup yields CDR1 LGHNA and CDR2 YNFKEQ. The ends lost 1 base at V and 1 base at J; junction bases unmatched: 0. This chain's CDR3 is CASSQAGGNYGYTF. In nucleotides, the CDR3 is TGTGCCAGCAGCCAAGCAGGGGGTAACTATGGCTACACCTTC.